This T cell receptor beta chain was profiled in a study of blood T cells in healthy people across ages. As for the study in general: About one barcoded beta molecule per two T cells was captured by template switching. Notes on the study in general: Using unsorted PBMCs precluded a conclusive naive versus antigen-experienced comparison. Both naive CD4+ cell counts and diversity were greater in long-lived donors than in aged donors.

CDR1 is SGHRS, CDR2 YFSETQ, per germline. V lost 0 bases and J lost 11, with 23 bases in between. There are 16 residues in the CDR3. They isolated at least 6.5 million PBMCs from each sample. The use of a sample-barcoded 5' primer and a J-beta primer mix characterized a second PCR of about 7 to 12 cycles. TCRdb fed the 5' RACE reads into MiXCR, producing one record per CDR3 protein. The table has about 590,000 distinct CDR3 sequences, around 31% seen once; the top ten hold approximately 15%. The table lists this clonotype with a few counts. Its specificity is not known. The sample was blood. The TCR sequence derives from a woman aged 80 or over in good health. The chain uses TRBV5-1 and TRBJ2-5; the D is unclear. The CDR3 is CASSLVFAPSGNEQYF. CDR3 nucleotides: TGCGCCAGCAGCTTGGTATTCGCCCCCTCGGGTAATGAGCAGTACTTC.